Presented here are 32 T cell receptor beta chains from one specimen sequenced in a study of OX40 agonist ivuxolimab in advanced cancers. Only in-frame clones appear in the TCRdb table, and some are missing; sequencing was by immunoSEQ multiplex PCR. The sample records about 75,000 clones, roughly 85% being singletons. The starting material was CD4+ or CD8+ T cells sorted from blood, obtained in a trial of the OX40 agonist ivuxolimab. The receptors here all came from an adult with an advanced solid tumor such as melanoma, head and neck, liver or kidney cancer.

V is TRBV23-1 and J is TRBJ1-1, with 11 bases lining up with TRBD1. TRBV23-1 is known as an ORF, though its function is uncertain. There are 15 residues in the CDR3. V was pared by 7 bases and J by 6 bases, with 10 bases of the junction left unmatched. The CDR3 DNA sequence: TGCGCCAGCACACCCGGGACAGGGGGTGATCCTGAAGCTTTCTTT. Translated, it gives CASTPGTGGDPEAFF.

This clone was seen just once. The chain uses TRBV15 and TRBJ1-1; 7 bases line up with TRBD1. There are 16 residues in the CDR3. Germline V CDR1 and CDR2: LNHNV, YYDKDF (reference sequence). Trimming took 5 bases from V and 2 from J; bases not matched to a gene: 11. Here the CDR3 DNA reads TGTGCCACCAGCGGATCACAAGGACAGGCAAACACTGAAGCTTTCTTT. Encoded protein: CATSGSQGQANTEAFF.

This chain connects TRBV5-5 to TRBJ1-2, with D unclear. Deletions cut 0 bases from V and 3 bases from J, with 12 bases between. This CDR3 is 15 amino acids long. Germline V CDR1 and CDR2: SGHKS, YYEKEE (reference sequence). CDR3 loop: CASSLEGSSYYGYTF. The CDR3 region has the DNA TGTGCCAGCAGCTTGGAGGGCAGCTCCTACTATGGCTACACCTTC.

V and J are TRBV27 and TRBJ1-2; maybe TRBD1 (6 bases). This CDR3 comprises 14 residues. CDR1 is MNHEY, CDR2 SMNVEV, per germline (reference sequence). V shed 7 bases and J shed 7 bases, with 19 bases lying between them. In DNA form, the CDR3 reads TGTGCCAGCAAGTTCTCGGGGGGGCGACGTGGCTACACCTTC. Amino acid sequence: CASKFSGGRRGYTF.

V and J are TRBV21-1 and TRBJ1-2; TRBD1 was called by the table and not checked on the DNA. TRBV21-1 is a known pseudogene. CDR3 length: 15 residues. CDR3: CATKSRDINNYGYTF. CDR3 coding DNA: TGTGCCACCAAATCCCGGGACATAAATAACTATGGCTACACCTTC.

The V call is TRBV18, the J call TRBJ2-3; weak D call: TRBD2 (6 bases). The germline V gene has CDR1 KGHSH and CDR2 LQKENI. V lost 5 bases, J lost 0 bases, and 15 bases lay in between. This CDR3 comprises 16 residues. The CDR3 nucleotides read TGTGCCAGCTCATCCCTGGGCGGGGTTAGCACAGATACGCAGTATTTT. It specifies CASSSLGGVSTDTQYF.

The genes are TRBV7-9 and TRBJ2-5; D is unclear. V was trimmed by 1 base and J by 5 bases, leaving 5 bases between them. Per germline, CDR1 SEHNR and CDR2 FQNEAQ (reference sequence). The CDR3 loop spans 12 amino acids. The CDR3 here is CASSLVSETQYF. CDR3 DNA: TGTGCCAGCAGCTTAGTATCGGAGACCCAGTACTTC. Using reference TRBV7-9 and TRBJ2-5 for the parts outside the CDR3, the full variable domain is DTGVSQNPRHKITKRGQNVTFRCDPISEHNRLYWYRQTLGQGPEFLTYFQNEAQLEKSRLLSDRFSAERPKGSFSTLEIQRTEQGDSAMYLCASSLVSETQYFGPGTRLLVL.

The chain links TRBV18 to TRBJ2-7, with 10 bases aligning to TRBD1. There are 16 residues in the CDR3. Trimming took 3 bases from V and 5 from J; bases not matched to a gene: 10. Looked up from germline, CDR1 is KGHSH and CDR2 is LQKENI. The CDR3 DNA sequence: TGTGCCAGCTCACCGGCCAGGGACAGGGGACCTAACGAGCAGTACTTC. Its protein is CASSPARDRGPNEQYF.

This chain joins TRBV5-4 and TRBJ2-1, with TRBD1 matching 9 bases. V shed 0 bases and J 10 bases; nucleotides not matched to a gene: 8. This CDR3 region has 15 residues. Per germline, CDR1 SGHNT and CDR2 YYREEE (reference sequence). CDR3 region: CASSLDWDRVGEQFF. CDR3 DNA: TGTGCCAGCAGCTTGGACTGGGACAGGGTGGGCGAGCAGTTCTTC. Full variable domain (missing parts from reference TRBV5-4 and TRBJ2-1): ETGVTQSPTHLIKTRGQQVTLRCSSQSGHNTVSWYQQALGQGPQFIFQYYREEENGRGNFPPRFSGLQFPNYSSELNVNALELDDSALYLCASSLDWDRVGEQFFGPGTRLTVL.

In this sample, this clone turned up a few times. The CDR3 spells CASIGLTSYEQYF. CDR3 in DNA: TGTGCCAGCATAGGTCTAACCTCCTACGAGCAGTACTTC. The V and J genes are TRBV28 and TRBJ2-7; D gene unclear. V was pared by 7 bases and J by 0 bases, with 10 bases between. The CDR3 length is 13 residues. Germline assignment: CDR1 MDHEN and CDR2 SYDVKM.

This CDR3 is CSVVGAGGSGTLFDYGYTF. For the CDR3, the DNA is TGCAGCGTTGTCGGGGCCGGAGGATCCGGGACACTTTTTGACTATGGCTACACCTTC. This sequence joins TRBV29-1 and TRBJ1-2; tentative D call: TRBD1 (6 bases). The V end lost 4 bases, the J end lost 3 bases, and 30 bases lay between the germline ends. CDR1 and CDR2 from the germline V gene are SQVTM and ANQGSEA. The CDR3 covers 19 residues.

This chain links TRBV7-2 with TRBJ2-1; TRBD2 is a possible D gene (5 bases). Germline CDR1 is SGHTA and CDR2 is FQGNSA. V was cut by 2 bases and J by 7 bases, with 12 bases left in between. The CDR3 consists of 14 residues. DNA of the CDR3: TGTGCCAGCAGCTTACGGGTCCGGAGGAATGAGCAGTTCTTC. It specifies CASSLRVRRNEQFF.

The chain recombines TRBV7-8 with TRBJ1-5; D may be TRBD1 (6 bases). CDR1 and CDR2 (germline): SGHVS, FQNEAQ. The CDR3 is 14 residues long. Trimming removed 1 base from V and 11 bases from J, with 15 bases in between. The CDR3 DNA reads TGTGCCAGCAGCTTAGATGGGATCGGGGACACCCAGCATTTT. Translating gives CASSLDGIGDTQHF.

This clone has only a few counts. V usage is TRBV6-6 and J usage is TRBJ2-4; 7 nucleotides line up with TRBD2. V was pared by 0 bases and J by 8 bases, with 4 bases of the junction left unmatched. CDR3 length equals 14 residues. From germline, CDR1 is MNHNY and CDR2 SVGAGI (reference sequence). This chain's CDR3 is CASSYSTRGDIQYF. CDR3 nucleotide sequence: TGTGCCAGCAGTTACTCGACACGGGGGGACATTCAGTACTTC.

The chain joins TRBV5-8 to TRBJ1-1, with a weak D call TRBD1 (5 bases). V lost 1 base and J 5 bases, leaving 12 bases between the germline ends. The germline V gene has CDR1 SGHTS and CDR2 YDEGEE. The CDR3 is 14 residues long. CDR3 region: CASSLSEGLTEAFF. The CDR3 region has the DNA TGTGCCAGCAGCTTGAGTGAGGGGCTTACTGAAGCTTTCTTT. Supplemented by reference TRBV5-8 and TRBJ1-1, the full variable domain reads EAGVTQSPTHLIKTRGQQATLRCSPISGHTSVYWYQQALGLGLQFLLWYDEGEERNRGNFPPRFSGRQFPNYSSELNVNALELEDSALYLCASSLSEGLTEAFFGQGTRLTVV.

The CDR3 DNA is TGTGCCAGTTCAGGGAGCTCCTATAATTCACCCCTCCACTTT. Its translation: CASSGSSYNSPLHF. The chain combines TRBV5-4 with TRBJ1-6; possibly TRBD1 for D (5 bases). Germline V gene sequence: CDR1 SGHNT, CDR2 YYREEE (reference sequence). The V end was cut by 8 bases, the J end by 0 bases, with 9 bases between. The CDR3 spans 14 residues. The complete variable domain, with remaining parts taken from reference TRBV5-4 and TRBJ1-6, reads ETGVTQSPTHLIKTRGQQVTLRCSSQSGHNTVSWYQQALGQGPQFIFQYYREEENGRGNFPPRFSGLQFPNYSSELNVNALELDDSALYLCASSGSSYNSPLHFGNGTRLTVT.

The gene calls are TRBV6-6 and TRBJ1-4; no firm D call. The CDR3 covers 15 residues. Germline CDR1 and CDR2: MNHNY and SVGAGI (reference sequence). The V end was cut by 6 bases, the J end by 5 bases, with 16 bases between. In nucleotides, the CDR3 is TGTGCCAGCAGCCCTAGGGCGAGTTCCAATGAAAAACTGTTTTTT. Protein: CASSPRASSNEKLFF.

The V call is TRBV7-3, the J call TRBJ2-2; maybe TRBD1 (5 bases). This CDR3 has 14 residues. Trimming shortened V by 5 bases and J by 6 bases, and 13 bases separated the two germline ends. The V gene's germline CDR1 is SGHTA and CDR2 FQGTGA. The CDR3 here is CASSPSGSSGELFF. In DNA, the CDR3 is TGTGCCAGCAGCCCATCAGGGTCGTCCGGGGAGCTGTTTTTT.

The gene calls are TRBV6-5 and TRBJ2-3; 11 bases align to TRBD2. With V trimmed by 5 bases and J by 5 bases, 3 bases remained unmatched. Germline CDR1 is MNHEY and CDR2 is SVGAGI. The CDR3 runs to 14 residues. The chain's CDR3 is CASSGTSGGDTQYF. The CDR3 bases are TGTGCCAGCAGTGGGACTAGCGGAGGAGATACGCAGTATTTT.

Notes on this clone: Other DNA variants within this sample encode the same CDR3. This chain uses TRBV19 with TRBJ2-7, with D perhaps being TRBD1 or TRBD2 (6 bases each). The germline CDR1 and CDR2 sequences are LNHDA and SQIVND (reference sequence). Trimming shortened V by 1 base and J by 3 bases, and 10 bases separated the two germline ends. This CDR3 is 14 amino acids long. The CDR3 loop reads CASSIGRGSYEQYF. Written as DNA, the CDR3 is TGTGCCAGTAGTATAGGGAGGGGGAGCTACGAGCAGTACTTC.

The genes are TRBV5-1 and TRBJ2-5; weak D call: TRBD1 (7 bases). The CDR3 extends over 15 amino acids. Trimming pared 3 bases from V and 3 bases from J, leaving 15 bases between. Per germline, CDR1 SGHRS and CDR2 YFSETQ. In DNA form, the CDR3 reads TGCGCCAGCAGCTCCCGAGGGGGGACAGAAGAGACCCAGTACTTC. Translated, it gives CASSSRGGTEETQYF.

The rearrangement links TRBV25-1 to TRBJ2-7; D could derive from TRBD1 or TRBD2 (6 bases each). The CDR3 is 14 residues long. Trimming shortened V by 5 bases and J by 2 bases, and 13 bases separated the two germline ends. CDR1 and CDR2 (germline): MGHDK, SYGVNS. This CDR3 is CASSSQGRTYEQYF. The CDR3 coding sequence is TGTGCCAGCAGTTCCCAGGGGAGGACCTACGAGCAGTACTTC.

The sample holds a few counts of this clone. The chain is built from TRBV7-2 and TRBJ1-1; D not resolved. The V gene lost 5 bases and the J gene lost 1 base, with 11 bases spanning the gap. CDR3 length: 14 amino acids. Germline values: CDR1 SGHTA, CDR2 FQGNSA. In DNA, the CDR3 is TGTGCCAGCAGCCTCAGGTCTTCGAACACTGAAGCTTTCTTT. Residues: CASSLRSSNTEAFF.

The gene calls are TRBV7-2 and TRBJ1-3; D is uncertain. Per the germline V gene, CDR1 is SGHTA and CDR2 is FQGNSA. This CDR3 has 14 residues. V lost 2 bases, J lost 4 bases, and 9 bases lay in between. CDR3 loop: CASSLSTGGNTIYF. The CDR3 DNA reads TGTGCCAGCAGCTTATCGACGGGGGGAAACACCATATATTTT.

This sequence joins TRBV6-5 and TRBJ2-3, with D tentatively TRBD1 (6 bases). The germline V gene encodes CDR1 MNHEY and CDR2 SVGAGI. CDR3 size: 14 residues. The germline V and J ends were trimmed by 4 bases and 2 bases, with 10 bases remaining between them. CDR3 amino acids: CASSFTGPTDTQYF. The CDR3 DNA follows: TGTGCCAGCAGTTTTACAGGGCCCACAGATACGCAGTATTTT.

Only a few counts were recorded for this clone. The CDR3 DNA is TGCGCCAGCAGGGAACTAGCGGGGTCTGCAGATACGCAGTATTTT. Protein sequence: CASRELAGSADTQYF. The chain has TRBV5-1 and TRBJ2-3; TRBD2 matches at 10 bases. CDR1 is SGHRS and CDR2 is YFSETQ in the germline V gene. This CDR3 is built from 15 residues. J was trimmed by 4 bases and V by 5 bases; bases with no gene match: 7.

The J gene is TRBJ1-6, the V gene TRBV29-1; 10 bases agree with TRBD1. Trimming cost V 8 bases and J 7 bases; bases outside gene matches: 2. CDR1 and CDR2 from the germline V gene are SQVTM and ANQGSEA. The CDR3 extends over 12 amino acids. DNA of the CDR3: TGCAGCACGGGACAGGGGAATTCACCCCTCCACTTT. Its protein is CSTGQGNSPLHF. Full variable domain (missing parts from reference TRBV29-1 and TRBJ1-6): SAVISQKPSRDICQRGTSLTIQCQVDSQVTMMFWYRQQPGQSLTLIATANQGSEATYESGFVIDKFPISRPNLTFSTLTVSNMSPEDSSIYLCSTGQGNSPLHFGNGTRLTVT.

The CDR3 is CASSPSGTGSYGYTF. CDR3 in DNA: TGTGCCAGCAGCCCCTCCGGGACAGGTAGCTATGGCTACACCTTC. The chain is built from TRBV7-2 and TRBJ1-2; 8 bases agree with TRBD1. Germline values: CDR1 SGHTA, CDR2 FQGNSA. The CDR3 sequence is 15 residues long. J was trimmed by 4 bases and V by 5 bases; bases with no gene match: 9. The full variable domain, its missing parts supplied by reference TRBV7-2 and TRBJ1-2, is GAGVSQSPSNKVTEKGKDVELRCDPISGHTALYWYRQSLGQGLEFLIYFQGNSAPDKSGLPSDRFSAERTGGSVSTLTIQRTQQEDSAVYLCASSPSGTGSYGYTFGSGTRLTVV.

This clone was counted once. This sequence joins TRBV5-1 and TRBJ2-1, with TRBD2 matching 12 bases. V trimming: 4 bases; J trimming: 7 bases; junction bases outside the gene matches: 6. The germline CDR1 and CDR2 sequences are SGHRS and YFSETQ. The CDR3 is made up of 15 amino acids. CDR3 sequence reads: CASSTTSGGNNEQFF. In DNA form, the CDR3 reads TGCGCCAGCAGCACGACTAGCGGGGGAAATAATGAGCAGTTCTTC.

The chain employs TRBV10-3 and TRBJ1-5; 7 nucleotides agree with TRBD1. J was trimmed by 16 bases and V by 3 bases; bases with no gene match: 9. CDR3 length equals 12 residues. Germline values: CDR1 ENHRY, CDR2 SYGVKD. CDR3 in DNA: TGTGCCATCAGTGACGGACAGGTGGACCGACATTTT. It specifies CAISDGQVDRHF.

The J gene is TRBJ2-5, the V gene TRBV11-1; D not resolved. V lost 5 bases, J lost 5 bases, and 6 bases lay in between. The CDR3 runs to 11 residues. Germline loops: CDR1 SGHAT, CDR2 FQDESV (reference sequence). The CDR3 DNA follows: TGTGCCAGCAGCCCTGGGGAGACCCAGTACTTC. Translating it yields CASSPGETQYF.

The gene calls are TRBV11-2 and TRBJ2-3; D remains ambiguous. The length of the CDR3 is 11 residues. The germline gives CDR1 SGHAT, CDR2 FQNNGV. Trimming cost V 5 bases and J 2 bases, with 2 bases left between them. CDR3 in DNA: TGTGCCAGCAGCAACACAGATACGCAGTATTTT. Translated: CASSNTDTQYF. The complete variable domain, with remaining parts taken from reference TRBV11-2 and TRBJ2-3, reads EAGVAQSPRYKIIEKRQSVAFWCNPISGHATLYWYQQILGQGPKLLIQFQNNGVVDDSQLPKDRFSAERLKGVDSTLKIQPAKLEDSAVYLCASSNTDTQYFGPGTRLTVL.